This T cell receptor beta chain derives from a study of blood T cell repertoires in COVID-19. Between the trimmed V and J ends, which lost 7 bases and 9 bases, there was a span of 16 bases. This CDR3 comprises 13 residues. The germline V gene encodes CDR1 LNHNV and CDR2 YYDKDF (reference sequence). The table came from immunoSEQ multiplex PCR; TCRdb's copy has only in-frame clones and leaves some out. The data show some 150,000 clones, with 75% to 85% seen just once and 9% to 14% held by the top ten. This clonotype originated in an older woman with COVID-19, enrolled during active disease. This chain connects TRBV15 to TRBJ1-5, with TRBD1 as a possible D gene (5 bases). The sequencing sample was made of peripheral blood. This chain's CDR3 is CATKGQSIGPQHF. DNA for the CDR3: TGTGCCACCAAGGGGCAAAGCATTGGGCCCCAGCATTTT.